A selection of T cell receptor beta chains follows, all from one sample in a study of blood T cell repertoires in COVID-19. Clones were sequenced by immunoSEQ multiplex PCR, and TCRdb holds only the in-frame ones, with some missing. The table has a few hundred thousand clones, approximately 86% seen once; the top ten hold 9% to 9.5%. Input material: peripheral blood. The source of these receptors is a man aged 18 to 29 with active or convalescent COVID-19. CDR3s include the opening cysteine and the closing phenylalanine or tryptophan. The D gene is left open where the match is weak. Where a row states a size, it is once, few, many or the class of an expanded clone; other rows omit it.

TRBV4-1,TRBD1,-,TRBJ1-4,CASSEGQLNEKLFF,TGCGCCAGCAGCGAGGGACAGCTAAATGAAAAACTGTTTTTT
TRBV7-6,-,-,TRBJ1-5,CASSLSTGTDQPQHF,TGTGCCAGCAGCTTATCGACGGGGACTGATCAGCCCCAGCATTTT
TRBV19,-,-,TRBJ1-5,CASSQRLSDARRETQHF,TGTGCCAGTAGTCAGAGACTTTCGGACGCCCGGCGGGAGACCCAGCATTTT
TRBV5-1,TRBD1,-,TRBJ2-7,CASSSQGVGYEQYF,TGCGCCAGCAGCTCACAGGGGGTTGGGTACGAGCAGTACTTC
TRBV7-2,-,-,TRBJ2-1,CASSLGGLQGTLNEQFF,TGTGCCAGCAGCTTAGGGGGACTACAGGGTACTCTGAATGAGCAGTTCTTC
TRBV5-4,TRBD2,-,TRBJ2-5,CASYPERGDGQETQYF,TGTGCCAGCTATCCAGAGCGGGGGGACGGACAAGAGACCCAGTACTTC
TRBV12-5,-,-,TRBJ1-5,CASGLPGTNSNQPQHF,TGTGCTAGTGGTCTACCCGGGACAAATAGCAATCAGCCCCAGCATTTT
TRBV7-9,-,-,TRBJ1-2,CASSFRGYYGYTF,TGTGCCAGCAGCTTTCGAGGGTACTATGGCTACACCTTC
TRBV25-1,-,-,TRBJ2-5,CASSNGVQETQYF,TGTGCCAGCAGTAACGGGGTCCAAGAGACCCAGTACTTC
TRBV6-2/TRBV6-3,TRBD1,-,TRBJ1-5,CASSYQSGGSQPQHF,TGTGCCAGCAGTTACCAGTCAGGGGGCTCTCAGCCCCAGCATTTT
TRBV6-6,-,-,TRBJ1-1,CASSYMHRPNTEAFF,TGTGCCAGCAGTTATATGCACAGACCCAACACTGAAGCTTTCTTT
TRBV19,TRBD1,-,TRBJ1-4,CASRSRQGGIEKLFF,TGTGCCAGTAGATCAAGACAGGGCGGGATTGAAAAACTGTTTTTT
TRBV18,TRBD2,-,TRBJ2-7,CASSPQAGGVSYEQYF,TGTGCCAGCTCACCTCAAGCGGGGGGCGTCTCCTACGAGCAGTACTTC
TRBV19,-,-,TRBJ1-1,CASSLSRGMNTEAFF,TGTGCCAGTAGCCTCTCTAGGGGGATGAACACTGAAGCTTTCTTT
TRBV6-5,TRBD2,-,TRBJ2-7,CASKLAGEQYF,TGTGCCAGCAAACTAGCGGGGGAGCAGTACTTC
TRBV27,TRBD2,-,TRBJ2-3,CASTSGGRIRGTQYF,TGTGCCAGTACTAGCGGGGGGCGTATACGGGGTACGCAGTATTTT
TRBV11-2,-,-,TRBJ2-5,CASSPTRRGGQGETQYF,TGTGCCAGCAGCCCAACACGGAGGGGGGGGCAGGGGGAGACCCAGTACTTC
TRBV6-5,-,-,TRBJ1-2,CASSYSGRGGYTF,TGTGCCAGCAGTTACTCGGGCAGGGGTGGCTACACCTTC
TRBV4-2,TRBD2,once,TRBJ2-1,CASRQLAGGYNEQFF,TGTGCCAGCAGGCAACTAGCGGGGGGGTACAATGAGCAGTTCTTC
TRBV25-1,-,few,TRBJ1-5,CASSEGGKQPQHF,TGTGCCAGCAGTGAAGGGGGGAAACAGCCCCAGCATTTT
TRBV11-3,-,-,TRBJ1-1,CASSFTRGTEAFF,TGTGCCAGCAGCTTTACCAGGGGCACTGAAGCTTTCTTT
TRBV7-9,TRBD2,-,TRBJ2-7,CASSLTSGRYEQYF,TGTGCCAGCAGCTTAACTAGCGGCCGCTACGAGCAGTACTTC
TRBV2,-,-,TRBJ1-1,CATEAPHRVGEAFF,TGTGCCACCGAGGCACCTCACAGGGTAGGTGAAGCTTTCTTT